The present T cell receptor (beta chain) was sequenced within a study of identifying expanded T cells in peripheral blood. The V gene end was trimmed by 2 bases and the J gene end by 5 bases; junction bases not matched to a gene: 10. The CDR3 runs 16 residues. CDR1 and CDR2 from the germline V gene are SGHAT and FQNNGV. Collection occurred without any documented infections or immune events in donors. TCRdb's copy holds only in-frame clones and misses some; the assay was immunoSEQ multiplex PCR. The profile shows about 58,000 clones, about four fifths of them singletons. Sequenced: blood. V usage is TRBV11-2 and J usage is TRBJ1-1; 8 bases agree with TRBD1. The source of this sequence is a person aged 18 to 69 in good health. CDR3 sequence (DNA): TGTGCCAGCAGCTTATCACCAGGGGGCGCGGGGACTGAAGCTTTCTTT. It encodes CASSLSPGGAGTEAFF.